These 14 T cell receptor beta chains originate from one sample sequenced in a study of neurological immune-mediated disorders (dated by TCRdb to the late 2010s). In light of the paper, this sample's time point label describes: longitudinal time-point 1 (baseline). Library preparation employed 5' RACE. Data came from an Illumina HiSeq 2500. TCRdb trimmed the raw reads at Q25, called clones with MiXCR and kept productive beta chains. Each entry merges the rows of one CDR3 protein and shows their most common DNA and genes. For this sample the table gives around 69,000 distinct CDR3 sequences, of which approximately 10% were detected only once. The ten most abundant clones make up 9.5% to 10% of the sample. Sequenced sample: PBMCs. The source of these receptors is a man in his thirties or forties in good health.

This clonotype was counted at least ten times. The gene calls are TRBV20-1 and TRBJ1-1, with 9 nucleotides matching TRBD1. V trimming: 1 base; J trimming: 8 bases; junction bases outside the gene matches: 8. Germline CDR1 DFQATT, CDR2 SNEGSKA (reference sequence). The CDR3 runs 14 residues. Here the CDR3 reads CSARGSWDRAEAFF. Written as DNA, the CDR3 is TGCAGTGCTAGAGGGTCTTGGGACAGGGCCGAAGCTTTCTTT.

Many counts were recorded for this clonotype. The chain combines TRBV28 with TRBJ2-7; 11 bases agree with TRBD2. The ends lost 6 bases at V and 1 base at J; junction bases unmatched: 8. CDR1 and CDR2 from the germline V gene are MDHEN and SYDVKM. This CDR3 has 16 amino acids. The CDR3 sequence is CASSQTLAGGSYEQYF. The DNA for the CDR3 is TGTGCCAGCAGCCAAACTCTAGCGGGAGGTTCCTACGAGCAGTACTTC.

This clonotype showed up many times. The chain recombines TRBV5-1 with TRBJ1-2; TRBD1 matches at 9 bases. With V trimmed by 4 bases and J by 5 bases, 6 bases remained unmatched. This CDR3 contains 14 residues. CDR1 is SGHRS and CDR2 is YFSETQ in the germline V gene. The CDR3 region is CASSASGTGYGYTF. CDR3 nucleotide sequence: TGCGCCAGCAGCGCCTCCGGGACAGGGTATGGCTACACCTTC.

This clonotype appeared many times. The rearrangement joins TRBV5-1 to TRBJ2-1; TRBD2 is a possible D gene (5 bases). This CDR3 is 13 amino acids long. Trimming shortened V by 4 bases and J by 1 base, and 6 bases separated the two germline ends. Germline CDR1 is SGHRS and CDR2 is YFSETQ. The CDR3, as DNA: TGCGCCAGCAGCGGGAGTTCCTACAATGAGCAGTTCTTC. Translation: CASSGSSYNEQFF. Looking up the rest from reference TRBV5-1 and TRBJ2-1 gives the full variable domain: KAGVTQTPRYLIKTRGQQVTLSCSPISGHRSVSWYQQTPGQGLQFLFEYFSETQRNKGNFPGRFSGRQFSNSRSEMNVSTLELGDSALYLCASSGSSYNEQFFGPGTRLTVL.

This clonotype was seen a few times. The gene calls are TRBV7-6 and TRBJ2-7; TRBD2 matches at 7 bases. The CDR3 is made up of 12 amino acids. The V segment lost 5 bases and the J segment 6 bases; nucleotides outside the gene matches: 4. Germline V gene lookup returns CDR1 SGHVS and CDR2 FNYEAQ. The CDR3 loop is CASSETGGEQYF. CDR3 DNA sequence: TGTGCCAGCAGCGAGACGGGGGGCGAGCAGTACTTC.

This clonotype was counted at least ten times. J is TRBJ2-1 and V is TRBV7-3; TRBD1 matches at 12 bases. The CDR3 is 14 amino acids. CDR1 and CDR2 from the germline V gene are SGHTA and FQGTGA. Trimming at V came to 5 bases and at J to 8 bases, leaving 4 bases not matched to a gene. CDR3 DNA: TGTGCCAGCAGCCATGGGACAGGGGGCGATGAGCAGTTCTTC. Protein sequence: CASSHGTGGDEQFF.

The table lists this clonotype with many counts. V and J are TRBV18 and TRBJ2-2; no clear D gene. The V end was cut by 2 bases, the J end by 6 bases, with 16 bases between. This CDR3 region has 16 residues. From germline, CDR1 is KGHSH and CDR2 LQKENI. CDR3 protein: CASSPSIGADAGELFF. CDR3 DNA sequence: TGTGCCAGCTCACCATCAATAGGCGCGGACGCCGGGGAGCTGTTTTTT.

This clonotype appeared many times. The V gene is TRBV28, the J gene TRBJ2-3; D remains unclear. Germline V gene sequence: CDR1 MDHEN, CDR2 SYDVKM. The germline V and J ends were trimmed by 6 bases and 0 bases, with 7 bases remaining between them. The CDR3 length is 13 residues. CDR3: CASSTPSTDTQYF. CDR3 in DNA: TGTGCCAGCAGCACTCCGAGCACAGATACGCAGTATTTT.

By share of the sample, this clonotype is medium-sized (0.01 to 0.1%). This chain links TRBV9 with TRBJ2-1; TRBD1 aligns across 8 bases. CDR3 length: 13 residues. From germline, CDR1 is SGDLS and CDR2 YYNGEE. J lost 8 bases, V lost 3 bases, and 4 bases had no gene match. CDR3 residues: CASSEEDRDEQFF. CDR3 in DNA: TGTGCCAGCAGCGAGGAGGACAGGGATGAGCAGTTCTTC.

This rearrangement joins TRBV6-6 to TRBJ2-7; no clear D gene. The CDR3 runs to 12 residues. With 4 bases removed from V and 2 bases from J, the gap between germline ends came to 6 bases. Per the germline V gene, CDR1 is MNHNY and CDR2 is SVGAGI (reference sequence). The CDR3 DNA follows: TGTGCCAGCAGTTCCAGAGCCTACGAGCAGTACTTC. Its translation: CASSSRAYEQYF.

This clonotype was observed many times. The chain employs TRBV9 and TRBJ1-5; perhaps TRBD1 as D (6 bases). V was clipped by 0 bases and J by 4 bases, with 11 bases between them. Germline CDR1 SGDLS, CDR2 YYNGEE. The CDR3 totals 15 residues. In DNA, the CDR3 is TGTGCCAGCAGCGTAGGGGGGGGCGCAAATCAGCCCCAGCATTTT. This sequence encodes CASSVGGGANQPQHF.

This clonotype came up many times. The V and J genes are TRBV7-9 and TRBJ2-3; the D is unclear. Per germline, CDR1 SEHNR and CDR2 FQNEAQ (reference sequence). V dropped 5 bases and J dropped 2 bases, with 14 bases sitting between them. CDR3 length: 15 residues. CDR3 in DNA: TGTGCCAGCAGCCCCTTAGCAGGAATCACAGATACGCAGTATTTT. Its protein is CASSPLAGITDTQYF. The whole variable domain, remainder taken from reference TRBV7-9 and TRBJ2-3, is DTGVSQNPRHKITKRGQNVTFRCDPISEHNRLYWYRQTLGQGPEFLTYFQNEAQLEKSRLLSDRFSAERPKGSFSTLEIQRTEQGDSAMYLCASSPLAGITDTQYFGPGTRLTVL.

The gene calls are TRBV29-1 and TRBJ2-7; possibly TRBD2 for D (5 bases). Trimming took 3 bases from V and 6 from J, leaving 12 bases between them. Germline CDR1 and CDR2: SQVTM and ANQGSEA. The CDR3 runs to 12 residues. The CDR3 reads CSVDLAPGEQYF. In DNA, the CDR3 is TGCAGCGTTGACCTAGCCCCTGGCGAGCAGTACTTC.

This clonotype was counted many times. The V call is TRBV12-3 or TRBV12-4, the J call TRBJ1-5; no clear D gene. The CDR3 spans 15 residues. V gave up 6 bases and J gave up 2 bases, with 14 bases separating them. The CDR3 protein is CASSPEREGNQPQHF. For the CDR3, the DNA is TGTGCCAGCAGCCCCGAAAGGGAAGGCAATCAGCCCCAGCATTTT.